The 17 T cell receptor beta chains below come from one sample, sequenced in a study of CD8+CD57+ T cells in acquired aplastic anemia. The template for TCR beta VDJ and CDR3 sequence profiling was genomic DNA. MiXCR, run by TCRdb on the reads, gives a single entry per CDR3 protein. This table holds 150,000 to 200,000 distinct CDR3 sequences, 64% found once. The sample comprised sorted CD4+, CD8+, or CD8+CD57+ T cells (not recorded which) from PBMCs. Every receptor here comes from a human donor with severe aplastic anemia or a healthy control (not recorded which).

This clonotype appeared a few times. J is TRBJ1-2 and V is TRBV5-6; D is unresolved. Germline V CDR1 and CDR2: SGHDT, YYEEEE. The CDR3 is made up of 14 amino acids. V lost 4 bases and J lost 3, with 13 bases in between. The CDR3 DNA reads as TGTGCCAGCAGCCCCGCTCGAGAAGACTATGGCTACACCTTC. Its protein is CASSPAREDYGYTF.

This clonotype was observed at least ten times. The chain employs TRBV13 and TRBJ2-5, with 7 bases aligning to TRBD1. The length of the CDR3 is 15 residues. Trimming removed 0 bases from V and 5 bases from J; junction bases left unmatched: 6. The germline CDR1 and CDR2 sequences are PRHDT and FYEKMQ (reference sequence). CDR3 residues: CASSLGVGGLETQYF. CDR3 bases: TGTGCCAGCAGCTTAGGGGTAGGGGGCTTGGAGACCCAGTACTTC.

The V call is TRBV24-1, the J call TRBJ1-1, with D possibly TRBD1 on 5 matching bases. Trimming took off 5 bases at V and 11 bases at J, with 20 bases between the two ends. This CDR3 spans 14 amino acids. Germline assignment: CDR1 KGHDR and CDR2 SFDVKD. CDR3 loop: CATSGTKGPVRAFF. The CDR3 nucleotides are TGTGCCACCAGTGGCACCAAGGGACCCGTGAGGGCTTTCTTT.

This chain connects TRBV6-1 to TRBJ2-3; 13 nucleotides line up with TRBD2. The V segment lost 5 bases and the J segment 4 bases; nucleotides outside the gene matches: 6. The CDR3 runs 16 residues. Germline assignment: CDR1 MNHNS and CDR2 SASEGT. This CDR3 is CASSYELAGGPDTQYF. CDR3 coding DNA: TGTGCCAGCAGTTATGAACTAGCGGGGGGGCCAGATACGCAGTATTTT.

This clonotype was detected ten times or more. This sequence joins TRBV30 and TRBJ2-1; D call uncertain. CDR3 size: 11 residues. Germline CDR1 and CDR2: GTSNPN and SVGIG (reference sequence). V was pared by 5 bases and J by 9 bases, with 11 bases between. The CDR3 DNA is TGTGCCTGGGCGCCGGTTGGTGAGCAGTTCTTC. Translation: CAWAPVGEQFF.

The rearrangement uses TRBV29-1 and TRBJ1-2; D not certain. Trimming stripped 6 bases from V and 8 bases from J, with 10 bases between. This CDR3 has 10 amino acids. Germline CDR1 is SQVTM and CDR2 is ANQGSEA. The CDR3 protein is CSVSGEGYTF. The DNA of the CDR3 is TGCAGCGTGAGTGGGGAAGGCTACACCTTC.

This clonotype was picked up a small number of times. The chain is built from TRBV15 and TRBJ2-2; possibly TRBD1 for D (5 bases). There are 14 residues in the CDR3. The V end was cut by 4 bases, the J end by 0 bases, with 6 bases between. Per the germline V gene, CDR1 is LNHNV and CDR2 is YYDKDF (reference sequence). The CDR3: CATSTRANTGELFF. CDR3 sequence (DNA): TGTGCCACCAGCACCAGGGCGAACACCGGGGAGCTGTTTTTT.

The rearrangement links TRBV6-2 or TRBV6-3 to TRBJ2-5, with 16 bases aligning to TRBD2. Trimming removed 2 bases from V and 5 bases from J; junction bases left unmatched: 14. This CDR3 region has 20 residues. Germline V CDR1 and CDR2: MNHEY, SVGEGT. The CDR3 coding sequence is TGTGCCAGCAGTTACCCCGGGACTAGCGGGGGGGACCCTCCAAGCGAGACCCAGTACTTC. It encodes CASSYPGTSGGDPPSETQYF.

There are many counts of this clonotype. The chain carries TRBV7-9 and TRBJ2-4, with TRBD1 matching over 7 bases. From germline, CDR1 is SEHNR and CDR2 FQNEAQ (reference sequence). This CDR3 comprises 17 residues. V was pared by 6 bases and J by 0 bases, with 11 bases of the junction left unmatched. This chain's CDR3 is CASSPRQGDLAKNIQYF. The CDR3 DNA reads as TGTGCCAGCAGTCCTCGACAGGGAGACTTAGCCAAAAACATTCAGTACTTC.

The V and J genes are TRBV7-8 and TRBJ2-1; 7 positions match TRBD1. Germline V lookup: CDR1 SGHVS, CDR2 FQNEAQ. The CDR3 spans 16 residues. V was pared by 5 bases and J by 7 bases, with 14 bases of the junction left unmatched. CDR3 in DNA: TGTGCCAGCAGCCCCCGGACAGGCCCTCAGGGGAATGAGCAGTTCTTC. Residues: CASSPRTGPQGNEQFF. Filled out from reference TRBV7-8 and TRBJ2-1, the complete variable domain reads GAGVSQSPRYKVAKRGQDVALRCDPISGHVSLFWYQQALGQGPEFLTYFQNEAQLDKSGLPSDRFFAERPEGSVSTLKIQRTQQEDSAVYLCASSPRTGPQGNEQFFGPGTRLTVL.

The chain uses TRBV2 and TRBJ2-1; either TRBD1 or TRBD2 may supply D (5 bases each). Germline CDR1 and CDR2: SNHLY and FYNNEI. The CDR3 extends over 15 amino acids. The V gene lost 6 bases and the J gene lost 6 bases, with 18 bases spanning the gap. CDR3 protein: CASRALRGRGNEQFF. The DNA of the CDR3 is TGTGCCAGCAGAGCCCTAAGGGGACGGGGCAATGAGCAGTTCTTC.

This clonotype was detected once. The chain couples TRBV20-1 to TRBJ1-2; 11 bases align to TRBD1. The CDR3 sequence is 13 residues long. Trimming cost V 6 bases and J 3 bases; bases outside gene matches: 3. Germline loops: CDR1 DFQATT, CDR2 SNEGSKA (reference sequence). CDR3 DNA sequence: TGCAGTGCCCCGGGACAGGGGGACTATGGCTACACCTTC. It codes for CSAPGQGDYGYTF.

Here the CDR3 reads CASSQVGGGMAYEQYF. The CDR3 DNA sequence: TGTGCCAGCAGCCAAGTCGGCGGGGGGATGGCCTACGAGCAGTACTTC. V gene TRBV7-2 combines with J gene TRBJ2-7, with 8 bases aligning to TRBD2. The CDR3 extends over 16 amino acids. Germline values: CDR1 SGHTA, CDR2 FQGNSA. V dropped 5 bases and J dropped 2; count of bases not matched to a gene: 11.

Regarding this clonotype: A much larger clone lies one base from this, so it may be a read error. V gene TRBV12-3 or TRBV12-4 combines with J gene TRBJ1-2; a possible D gene is TRBD1 (5 bases). The CDR3 has 16 amino acids. CDR3 amino acids: CASSGGVSRDAYGYSF. The CDR3 bases are TGTGCCAGCAGTGGGGGGGTGTCCCGAGACGCCTATGGCTACTCCTTC.

The rearrangement links TRBV7-8 to TRBJ1-2; 9 bases map to TRBD1. The CDR3 has 14 residues. Germline V gene sequence: CDR1 SGHVS, CDR2 FQNEAQ. The V segment lost 5 bases and the J segment 1 base; nucleotides outside the gene matches: 2. CDR3 nucleotides: TGTGCCAGCAGCGGACAGGGGTTTAACTATGGCTACACCTTC. Protein: CASSGQGFNYGYTF.

This chain connects TRBV7-8 to TRBJ2-7; maybe TRBD2 (5 bases). Germline-derived CDR1 and CDR2 are SGHVS and FQNEAQ. This CDR3 is built from 15 residues. The V and J ends lost 1 base and 0 bases respectively, with 10 bases between them. DNA of the CDR3: TGTGCCAGCAGCTTAGAAGCGGCCCCCTCCTACGAGCAGTACTTC. Amino acids: CASSLEAAPSYEQYF. Supplemented by reference TRBV7-8 and TRBJ2-7, the full variable domain reads GAGVSQSPRYKVAKRGQDVALRCDPISGHVSLFWYQQALGQGPEFLTYFQNEAQLDKSGLPSDRFFAERPEGSVSTLKIQRTQQEDSAVYLCASSLEAAPSYEQYFGPGTRLTVT.

J is TRBJ1-1 and V is TRBV7-8, with D tentatively TRBD1 (6 bases). The CDR3 is 16 amino acids. The V end lost 5 bases, the J end lost 1 base, and 17 bases lay between the germline ends. The germline CDR1 and CDR2 sequences are SGHVS and FQNEAQ. This chain's CDR3 is CASSPEGGMGNTEAFF. The CDR3 DNA reads as TGTGCCAGCAGCCCAGAGGGGGGAATGGGGAACACTGAAGCTTTCTTT.